This TCR beta chain emerged from a study of cytomegalovirus exposure and HLA in healthy donors. Every donor was a healthy person donating bone marrow. In the PCR, 60 Vbeta and 13 Jbeta primers were used. Generated by immunoSEQ multiplex PCR, the TCRdb table keeps only in-frame clones and is missing some. This sample has about 180,000 clones, with over 60% found just once. The CDR3 spans 13 residues. From germline, CDR1 is GTSNPN and CDR2 SVGIG (reference sequence). Trimming took off 0 bases at V and 10 bases at J, with 15 bases between the two ends. The clonotype was recovered from a man between 18 and 35 years old in good health and CMV-seronegative. Material: PBMCs. The V gene is TRBV30, the J gene TRBJ2-5; perhaps TRBD2 as D (5 bases). CDR3 protein: CAWSVAGGLDQYF. The CDR3 bases are TGTGCCTGGAGTGTCGCGGGCGGGCTCGACCAGTACTTC. Full variable domain (rest looked up from reference TRBV30 and TRBJ2-5): SQTIHQWPATLVQPVGSPLSLECTVEGTSNPNLYWYRQAAGRGLQLLFYSVGIGQISSEVPQNLSASRPQDRQFILSSKKLLLSDSGFYLCAWSVAGGLDQYFGPGTRLLVL.